The 5 T cell receptor beta chains reported below all come from one sample, sequenced in a study of cytomegalovirus exposure and HLA in healthy donors. PCR employed 60 Vbeta and 13 Jbeta primers. TCRdb's table, derived via immunoSEQ multiplex PCR, lists solely in-frame clones and lacks some. The sample yields approximately 200,000 clones, approximately 81% seen once. Sequencing input: PBMCs. These receptors came from a human donor in good health.

The rearrangement joins TRBV7-8 to TRBJ1-2, with D perhaps TRBD1 (5 bases). Germline CDR1 is SGHVS and CDR2 is FQNEAQ. The CDR3 contains 13 residues. Trimming pared 0 bases from V and 3 bases from J, leaving 5 bases between. Here the CDR3 reads CASSLARDYGYTF. DNA of the CDR3: TGTGCCAGCAGCTTAGCCAGGGACTATGGCTACACCTTC.

This clone was counted once. The chain links TRBV28 to TRBJ2-3; the match to TRBD2 covers 16 bases. J lost 5 bases, V lost 3 bases, and 5 bases had no gene match. The length of the CDR3 is 17 residues. The germline V gene encodes CDR1 MDHEN and CDR2 SYDVKM. The DNA of the CDR3 is TGTGCCAGCAGTTTTGGGGGACTAGCGGGAGGGAGAGATACGCAGTATTTT. The encoded protein is CASSFGGLAGGRDTQYF.

This clone was seen a few times. The chain couples TRBV29-1 to TRBJ2-5; 9 bases are shared with TRBD1. The V and J ends lost 4 bases and 5 bases, in that order; junction bases with no gene match: 8. This CDR3 is 14 amino acids long. In germline, CDR1 is SQVTM, CDR2 ANQGSEA. CDR3 protein: CSVGGQGIEETQYF. CDR3 coding DNA: TGCAGCGTTGGGGGACAGGGCATCGAGGAGACCCAGTACTTC.

V and J are TRBV5-1 and TRBJ2-2, with D tentatively TRBD2 (5 bases). The germline V gene encodes CDR1 SGHRS and CDR2 YFSETQ. Deletions cut 4 bases from V and 7 bases from J, with 11 bases between. This CDR3 contains 13 residues. CDR3 in amino acids: CASSTGEGGELFF. In DNA, the CDR3 is TGCGCCAGCAGCACCGGCGAGGGCGGGGAGCTGTTTTTT.

The chain uses TRBV19 and TRBJ2-7; 8 bases agree with TRBD1. The CDR3 has 15 residues. With 1 base clipped from V and 5 bases from J, the junction kept 7 bases outside the gene matches. Germline-derived CDR1 and CDR2 are LNHDA and SQIVND (reference sequence). CDR3 nucleotides: TGTGCCAGTAGTATAGGGACAGGGCAACTCCACGAGCAGTACTTC. Translation gives CASSIGTGQLHEQYF.